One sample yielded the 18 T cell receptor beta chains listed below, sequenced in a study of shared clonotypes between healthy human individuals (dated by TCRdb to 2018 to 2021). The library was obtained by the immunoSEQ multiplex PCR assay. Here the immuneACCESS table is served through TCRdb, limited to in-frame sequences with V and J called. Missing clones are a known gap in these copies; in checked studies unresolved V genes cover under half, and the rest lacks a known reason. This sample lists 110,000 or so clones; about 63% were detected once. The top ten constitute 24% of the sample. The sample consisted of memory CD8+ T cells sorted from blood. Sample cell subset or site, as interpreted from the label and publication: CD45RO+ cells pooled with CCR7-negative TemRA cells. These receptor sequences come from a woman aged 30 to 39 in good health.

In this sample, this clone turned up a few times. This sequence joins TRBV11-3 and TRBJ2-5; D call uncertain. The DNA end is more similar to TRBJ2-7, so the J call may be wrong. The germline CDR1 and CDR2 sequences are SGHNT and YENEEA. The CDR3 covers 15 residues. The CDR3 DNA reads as TGTGCCAGCAGCATTCCTGGGTCGCAATCCTACGAGCAGTACTTC. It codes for CASSIPGSQSYEQYF.

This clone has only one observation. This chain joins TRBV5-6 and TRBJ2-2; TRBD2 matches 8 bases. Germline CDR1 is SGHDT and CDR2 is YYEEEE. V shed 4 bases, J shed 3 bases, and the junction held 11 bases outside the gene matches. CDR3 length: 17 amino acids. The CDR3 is CASSLAGAGGHTGELFF. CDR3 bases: TGTGCCAGCAGCCTGGCCGGGGCGGGAGGTCACACCGGGGAGCTGTTTTTT.

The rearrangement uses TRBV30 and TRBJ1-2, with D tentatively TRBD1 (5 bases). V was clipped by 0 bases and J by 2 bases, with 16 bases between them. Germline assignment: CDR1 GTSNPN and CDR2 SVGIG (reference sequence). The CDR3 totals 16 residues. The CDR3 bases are TGTGCCTGGAGTGTGGGGACGACGTTTCCAAACTATGGCTACACCTTC. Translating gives CAWSVGTTFPNYGYTF.

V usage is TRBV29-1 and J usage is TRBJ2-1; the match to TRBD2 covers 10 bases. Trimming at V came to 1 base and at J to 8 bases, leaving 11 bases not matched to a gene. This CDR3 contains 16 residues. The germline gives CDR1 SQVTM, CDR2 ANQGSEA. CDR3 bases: TGCAGCGTTGAAGGGCCGGGACTAGCGCCCGACGATGAGCAGTTCTTC. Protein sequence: CSVEGPGLAPDDEQFF.

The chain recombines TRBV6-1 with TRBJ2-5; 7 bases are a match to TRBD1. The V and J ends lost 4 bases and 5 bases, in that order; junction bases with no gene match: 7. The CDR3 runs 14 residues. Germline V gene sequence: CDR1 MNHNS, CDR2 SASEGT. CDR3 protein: CASSAGTEPETQYF. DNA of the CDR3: TGTGCCAGCAGTGCCGGGACAGAGCCGGAGACCCAGTACTTC.

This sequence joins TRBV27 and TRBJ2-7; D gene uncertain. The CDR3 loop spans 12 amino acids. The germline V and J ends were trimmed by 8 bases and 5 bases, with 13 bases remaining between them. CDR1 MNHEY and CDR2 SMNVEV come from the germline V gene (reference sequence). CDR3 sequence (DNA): TGTGCCAGCGGATTCAGACGCGACGAGCAGTACTTC. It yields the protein CASGFRRDEQYF.

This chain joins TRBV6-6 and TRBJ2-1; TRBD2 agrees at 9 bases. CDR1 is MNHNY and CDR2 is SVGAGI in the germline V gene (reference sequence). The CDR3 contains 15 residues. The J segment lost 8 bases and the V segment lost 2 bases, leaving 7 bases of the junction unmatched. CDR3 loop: CASSYGVAGDDEQFF. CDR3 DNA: TGTGCCAGCAGTTACGGGGTAGCGGGAGACGATGAGCAGTTCTTC.

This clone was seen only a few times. The CDR3 nucleotides read TGTGCCTGGAGGCGGGCCGACCAGCCCCAGCATTTT. Its protein is CAWRRADQPQHF. The chain employs TRBV30 and TRBJ1-5; unclear D gene. CDR3 length: 12 residues. Trimming took 3 bases from V and 7 from J, leaving 10 bases between them. Germline lookup yields CDR1 GTSNPN and CDR2 SVGIG (reference sequence).

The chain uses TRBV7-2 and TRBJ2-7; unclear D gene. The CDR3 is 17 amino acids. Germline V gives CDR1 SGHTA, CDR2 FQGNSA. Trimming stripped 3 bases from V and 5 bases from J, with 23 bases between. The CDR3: CASSFGFDGFRRHEQYF. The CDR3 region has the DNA TGTGCCAGCAGCTTTGGATTCGATGGATTTCGGCGACACGAGCAGTACTTC. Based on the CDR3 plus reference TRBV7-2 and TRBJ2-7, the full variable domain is GAGVSQSPSNKVTEKGKDVELRCDPISGHTALYWYRQSLGQGLEFLIYFQGNSAPDKSGLPSDRFSAERTGGSVSTLTIQRTQQEDSAVYLCASSFGFDGFRRHEQYFGPGTRLTVT.

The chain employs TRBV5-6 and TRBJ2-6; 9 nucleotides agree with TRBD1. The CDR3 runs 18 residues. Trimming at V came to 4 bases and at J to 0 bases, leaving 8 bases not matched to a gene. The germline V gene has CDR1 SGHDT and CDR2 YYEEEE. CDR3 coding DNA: TGTGCCAGCAGCGTACAGGGGGCGTTCCACTCTGGGGCCAACGTCCTGACTTTC. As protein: CASSVQGAFHSGANVLTF.

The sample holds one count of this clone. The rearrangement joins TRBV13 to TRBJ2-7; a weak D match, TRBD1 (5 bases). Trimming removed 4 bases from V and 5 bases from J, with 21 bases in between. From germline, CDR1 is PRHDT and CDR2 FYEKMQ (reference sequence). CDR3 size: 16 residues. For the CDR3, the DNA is TGTGCCAGCAGCTCCAACGACCGGGTTTGGGGCCACGAGCAGTACTTC. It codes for CASSSNDRVWGHEQYF.

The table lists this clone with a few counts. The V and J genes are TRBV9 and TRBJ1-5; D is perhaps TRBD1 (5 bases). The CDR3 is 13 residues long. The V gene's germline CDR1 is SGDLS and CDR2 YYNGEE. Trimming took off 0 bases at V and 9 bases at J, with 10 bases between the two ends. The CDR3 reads CASSVATGGPQHF. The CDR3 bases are TGTGCCAGCAGCGTAGCTACCGGGGGGCCCCAGCATTTT.

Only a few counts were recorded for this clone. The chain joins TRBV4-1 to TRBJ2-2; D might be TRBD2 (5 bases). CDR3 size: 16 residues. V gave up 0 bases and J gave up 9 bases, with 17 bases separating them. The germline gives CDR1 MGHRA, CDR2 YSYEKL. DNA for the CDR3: TGCGCCAGCAGCCAAGAGGAGGAGACCCCGTGGAGGGAGCTGTTTTTT. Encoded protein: CASSQEEETPWRELFF.

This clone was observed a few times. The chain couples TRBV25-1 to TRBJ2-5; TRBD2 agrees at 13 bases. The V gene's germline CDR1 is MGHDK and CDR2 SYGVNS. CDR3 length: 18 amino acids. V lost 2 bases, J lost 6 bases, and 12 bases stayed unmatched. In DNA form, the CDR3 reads TGTGCCAGCAGTGAAAGTTCGACTAGCGGGAGGAAGGGACAGACCCAGTACTTC. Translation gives CASSESSTSGRKGQTQYF.

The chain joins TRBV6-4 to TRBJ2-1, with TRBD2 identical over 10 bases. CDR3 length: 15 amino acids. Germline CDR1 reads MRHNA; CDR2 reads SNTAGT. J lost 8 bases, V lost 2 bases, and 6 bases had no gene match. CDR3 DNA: TGTGCCAGCAGTGACGGAGCGGGAGGGCCGGATGAGCAGTTCTTC. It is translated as CASSDGAGGPDEQFF.

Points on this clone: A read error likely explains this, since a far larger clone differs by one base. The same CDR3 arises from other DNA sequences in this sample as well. CDR3 protein: CASSLTRRRENTEAFF. The CDR3 nucleotides read TGCGCCAGCAGCTTGACTCGCCGCAGGGAGAACACCGAAGCTTTCTTT. V and J are TRBV5-1 and TRBJ1-1, with D perhaps TRBD1 (5 bases). Germline values: CDR1 SGHRS, CDR2 YFSETQ. This CDR3 region has 16 residues.

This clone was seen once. This CDR3 is CASQTGTGSYEQYF. In nucleotides, the CDR3 is TGTGCCAGCCAAACCGGGACAGGGTCCTACGAGCAGTACTTC. The chain employs TRBV2 and TRBJ2-7, with 9 positions matching TRBD1. The CDR3 length is 14 residues. After removal of 8 bases from V and 1 base from J, the junction contained 6 bases not matched to a gene. Germline V CDR1 and CDR2: SNHLY, FYNNEI.

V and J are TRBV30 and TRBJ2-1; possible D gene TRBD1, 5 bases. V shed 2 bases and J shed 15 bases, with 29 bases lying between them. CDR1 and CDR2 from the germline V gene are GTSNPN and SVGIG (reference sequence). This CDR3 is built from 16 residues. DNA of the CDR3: TGTGCCTGGAGTCCATTGAGTGGGGCCCTCCATCTACAGCCGTTCTTC. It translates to CAWSPLSGALHLQPFF.